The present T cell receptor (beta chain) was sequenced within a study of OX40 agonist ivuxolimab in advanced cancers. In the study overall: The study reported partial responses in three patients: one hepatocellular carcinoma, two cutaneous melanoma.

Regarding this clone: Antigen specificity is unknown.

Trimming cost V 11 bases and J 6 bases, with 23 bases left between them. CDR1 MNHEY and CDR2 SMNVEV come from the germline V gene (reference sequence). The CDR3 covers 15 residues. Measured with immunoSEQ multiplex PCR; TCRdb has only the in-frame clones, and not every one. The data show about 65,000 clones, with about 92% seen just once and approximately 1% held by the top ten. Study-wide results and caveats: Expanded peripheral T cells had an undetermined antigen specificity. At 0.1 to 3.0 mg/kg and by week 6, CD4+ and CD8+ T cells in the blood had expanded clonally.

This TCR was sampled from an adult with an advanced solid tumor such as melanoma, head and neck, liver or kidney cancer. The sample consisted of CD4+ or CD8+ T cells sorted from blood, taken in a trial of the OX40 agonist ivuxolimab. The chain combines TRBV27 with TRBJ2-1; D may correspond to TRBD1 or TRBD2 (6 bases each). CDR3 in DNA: TGTGCCCACGGTCCGATAGGGGGGTTTACCAATGAGCAGTTCTTC. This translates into CAHGPIGGFTNEQFF.